This TCR beta chain comes out of a study of CD8 T cells in Susac syndrome. Reverse transcription of roughly 0.5 to 1 ug RNA was performed with random hexamers. Via MiXCR, TCRdb re-called the immunoSEQ multiplex PCR reads, giving one row per CDR3 protein. The sample records some 77,000 distinct CDR3 sequences, 85% to 95% being singletons. CDR3 length: 16 amino acids. The V and J ends lost 0 bases and 3 bases, in that order; junction bases with no gene match: 3. The receptor comes from a human donor with Susac syndrome. Sequenced sample: CD4+ T cells from PBMCs. The chain joins TRBV23-1 to TRBJ2-2; 8 bases match TRBD1. TRBV23-1 is classed as an ORF, of uncertain function. CDR3 DNA sequence: TGCGCCAGCAGTCAATCGTCGACAGGGGACACCGGGGAGCTGTTTTTT. It codes for CASSQSSTGDTGELFF.